This entry describes one T cell receptor beta chain. The V end was cut by 7 bases, the J end by 4 bases, with 10 bases between. The CDR3 runs to 12 residues. The germline gives CDR1 LNHDA, CDR2 SQIVND (reference sequence). This entry comes from a study of blood T cell repertoires in COVID-19. Sequencing was performed with immunoSEQ multiplex PCR; in TCRdb, only in-frame clones are kept and a portion is missing. Counted here are about 40,000 clones, around 84% occurring once; the ten biggest clones make up roughly an eighth. The TCR originated in a human donor in a cohort sampled during active COVID-19. The chain has TRBV19 and TRBJ1-1; the D gene is possibly TRBD1 (5 bases). Sequencing input: peripheral blood. The DNA for the CDR3 is TGTGCCAGTAAGCCCCAGGGCACTGAAGCTTTCTTT. This gives the protein CASKPQGTEAFF.